A selection of T cell receptor beta chains follows, all from one sample in a study of spatial heterogeneity in lung cancer. TCRdb called the 5' RACE reads again in MiXCR, with one record for every CDR3 protein. Among some 860 distinct CDR3 sequences listed, 10% to 15% were seen once. The sample here was PBMCs, taken at surgery. All receptors derive from a male donor with early-stage non-small cell lung cancer. CDR3s include the opening cysteine and the closing phenylalanine or tryptophan. Fields, in order: J gene, clone size, V gene, D gene, CDR3 DNA, CDR3 protein. The D gene is left open where the match is weak. Not all rows give a size; the values are once, few, many and, for expanded clones, a class.

TRBJ1-1 | large | TRBV18 | TRBD1 | TGTGCCAGCTCACCCCGGGACAGGGACACTGAAGCTTTCTTT | CASSPRDRDTEAFF
TRBJ2-5 | NA | TRBV7-1 | NA | TGTGCCAGCAGCTCAGACTACCAAGAGACCCAGTACTTC | CASSSDYQETQYF
TRBJ2-5 | medium-sized | TRBV30 | TRBD1 | TGTGCCTGGAGGGGTCCAGGGGGAGAGACCCAGTACTTC | CAWRGPGGETQYF
TRBJ2-5 | many | TRBV20-1 | TRBD1 | TGCAGTGCTAGCTCACAGGGGATTAGTGAGACCCAGTACTTC | CSASSQGISETQYF
TRBJ2-2 | few | TRBV18 | NA | TGTGCCAGCTCACCGAACTTGAACACCGGGGAGCTGTTTTTT | CASSPNLNTGELFF
TRBJ1-4 | many | TRBV29-1 | NA | TGCAGCTTCGGCAGGCCGAATGAAAAACTGTTTTTT | CSFGRPNEKLFF
TRBJ1-6 | large | TRBV20-1 | NA | TGCAGTGCTAGAGCCCCGGGACGGAATTCACCCCTCCACTTT | CSARAPGRNSPLHF
TRBJ2-5 | few | TRBV15 | TRBD2 | TGTGCCACCAGCAGGCCCTGGACCGGGACTAGCGGGGGACCGGGAAAAGAGACCCAGTACTTC | CATSRPWTGTSGGPGKETQYF
TRBJ2-2 | NA | TRBV3-1 | NA | TGTGCCAGCAGCCAAACCTCGGCCGGGGAGCTGTTTTTT | CASSQTSAGELFF
TRBJ2-6 | many | TRBV12-3/TRBV12-4 | NA | TGTGCCAGCAGTTTGGATACAGCCAACGTCCTGACTTTC | CASSLDTANVLTF
TRBJ1-1 | medium-sized | TRBV2 | NA | TGTGCCAGCAGAGGGACCAACACTGAAGCTTTCTTT | CASRGTNTEAFF
TRBJ2-3 | medium-sized | TRBV20-1 | TRBD2 | TGCAGTGCTAGAAAACAAGGGAGACTAGCGGGCGGGGATACGCAGTATTTT | CSARKQGRLAGGDTQYF
TRBJ2-2 | medium-sized | TRBV20-1 | TRBD1 | TGCAGTGCGCGGACAGGGCGTTCGAACACCGGGGAGCTGTTTTTT | CSARTGRSNTGELFF
TRBJ2-6 | many | TRBV6-1 | TRBD2 | TGTGCCAGCAGTCGAGCGGGGGGCTCCTCTTACCCTGGGGCCAACGTCCTGACTTTC | CASSRAGGSSYPGANVLTF
TRBJ1-1 | medium-sized | TRBV6-5 | TRBD1 | TGTGCCAGCAGTTACCAGGGGGTTGCTGAAGCTTTCTTT | CASSYQGVAEAFF